These 30 T cell receptor beta chains came from one sample sequenced in a study of CD8 T cells in Susac syndrome. Random hexamers were used to reverse transcribe the RNA input (about 0.5 to 1 ug). TCRdb reanalysed the immunoSEQ multiplex PCR reads using MiXCR and keeps one entry per CDR3 protein. The repertoire has around 71,000 distinct CDR3 sequences, over 90% of them found once; the top ten carry approximately 0.1%. The sample was CD4+ T cells from PBMCs. All receptors come from a human donor with multiple sclerosis.

The chain is built from TRBV7-8 and TRBJ2-7, with TRBD1 as a possible D gene (5 bases). CDR1 is SGHVS and CDR2 is FQNEAQ in the germline V gene. Trimming removed 1 base from V and 3 bases from J, with 13 bases in between. This CDR3 is 15 amino acids long. CDR3 amino acids: CASSLDRSLLYEQYF. The CDR3 coding sequence is TGTGCCAGCAGCTTAGACAGGAGCCTCCTCTACGAGCAGTACTTC.

The chain joins TRBV14 to TRBJ1-2; maybe TRBD1 (5 bases). Germline loops: CDR1 SGHDN, CDR2 FVKESK. V lost 4 bases, J lost 8 bases, and 14 bases lay in between. The CDR3 is made up of 13 amino acids. In nucleotides, the CDR3 is TGTGCCAGCAGCCTTATGGGGCGGGGAGGCTACACCTTC. This encodes CASSLMGRGGYTF. Full variable domain (remainder filled in from reference TRBV14 and TRBJ1-2): EAGVTQFPSHSVIEKGQTVTLRCDPISGHDNLYWYRRVMGKEIKFLLHFVKESKQDESGMPNNRFLAERTGGTYSTLKVQPAELEDSGVYFCASSLMGRGGYTFGSGTRLTVV.

The genes are TRBV6-2 or TRBV6-3 and TRBJ2-2; D is undetermined. Trimming removed 7 bases at V and 0 bases at J, with 12 bases between. Germline values: CDR1 MNHEY, CDR2 SVGEGT. The CDR3 runs to 15 residues. The chain's CDR3 is CASIQTLANTGELFF. CDR3 in DNA: TGTGCCAGCATTCAGACACTCGCGAACACCGGGGAGCTGTTTTTT.

The chain carries TRBV12-3 or TRBV12-4 and TRBJ2-5; D might be TRBD1 or TRBD2, each matching 6 bases. Trimming removed 3 bases at V and 4 bases at J, with 21 bases between. CDR3 length: 17 residues. The CDR3 spells CASSFGGGESWGETQYF. The CDR3 coding sequence is TGTGCCAGCAGTTTCGGAGGGGGTGAGAGTTGGGGAGAGACCCAGTACTTC.

This clonotype has a single count. The rearrangement joins TRBV2 to TRBJ2-1; no definite D call. The germline CDR1 and CDR2 sequences are SNHLY and FYNNEI. V gave up 8 bases and J gave up 0 bases, with 11 bases separating them. The CDR3 spans 14 residues. The CDR3 is CASVGGSSYNEQFF. The CDR3, as DNA: TGTGCCAGCGTGGGCGGTAGCTCCTACAATGAGCAGTTCTTC. The full variable domain, with the rest looked up from reference TRBV2 and TRBJ2-1, is EPEVTQTPSHQVTQMGQEVILRCVPISNHLYFYWYRQILGQKVEFLVSFYNNEISEKSEIFDDQFSVERPDGSNFTLKIRSTKLEDSAMYFCASVGGSSYNEQFFGPGTRLTVL.

V is TRBV11-3 and J is TRBJ1-1, with D unclear. The CDR3 length is 12 residues. V was shortened by 5 bases and J by 4 bases, with 8 bases between the two germline ends. Germline values: CDR1 SGHNT, CDR2 YENEEA. CDR3 sequence (DNA): TGTGCCAGCAGCCCCAGCGCCACTGAAGCTTTCTTT. This codes for CASSPSATEAFF.

The J gene is TRBJ1-5, the V gene TRBV20-1, with a weak D call TRBD1 (5 bases). The germline V gene encodes CDR1 DFQATT and CDR2 SNEGSKA (reference sequence). The CDR3 extends over 16 amino acids. V was shortened by 3 bases and J by 3 bases, with 18 bases between the two germline ends. The CDR3 DNA is TGCAGTGCTAGTCTAGGCAGGGTACTTTCCAATCAGCCCCAGCATTTT. Translation gives CSASLGRVLSNQPQHF.

This clonotype has only a few counts. The chain carries TRBV30 and TRBJ2-1, with D perhaps TRBD2 (5 bases). CDR3 length equals 13 residues. Germline values: CDR1 GTSNPN, CDR2 SVGIG (reference sequence). Trimming left V 5 bases short and J 3 bases short, with 11 bases between. CDR3: CAWEGEDYNEQFF. In nucleotides, the CDR3 is TGTGCCTGGGAGGGTGAAGACTACAATGAGCAGTTCTTC.

J is TRBJ2-1 and V is TRBV13; the D is unclear. Per the germline V gene, CDR1 is PRHDT and CDR2 is FYEKMQ (reference sequence). The CDR3 is 15 residues long. The V end was cut by 2 bases, the J end by 12 bases, with 20 bases between. CDR3 residues: CASSLSRLSSSGQFF. CDR3 nucleotide sequence: TGTGCCAGCAGCTTATCTCGGCTGTCGAGTTCAGGGCAGTTCTTC.

The chain carries TRBV12-3 or TRBV12-4 and TRBJ1-1, with unresolved D. CDR3 size: 14 residues. The germline V and J ends were trimmed by 4 bases and 3 bases, with 12 bases remaining between them. The CDR3 here is CASSWKYQDTEAFF. CDR3 nucleotides: TGTGCCAGCAGTTGGAAGTATCAGGACACTGAAGCTTTCTTT.

The V gene is TRBV30, the J gene TRBJ2-3; D uncertain. CDR1 and CDR2 (germline): GTSNPN, SVGIG (reference sequence). V was clipped by 0 bases and J by 0 bases, with 4 bases between them. The CDR3 is made up of 13 amino acids. CDR3 residues: CAWSVRSTDTQYF. The DNA of the CDR3 is TGTGCCTGGAGTGTACGTAGCACAGATACGCAGTATTTT.

The rearrangement uses TRBV7-6 and TRBJ2-5, with a possible D match to TRBD2 (6 bases). Trimming cost V 4 bases and J 0 bases, with 15 bases left between them. The germline V gene encodes CDR1 SGHVS and CDR2 FNYEAQ. The CDR3 extends over 16 amino acids. CDR3 coding DNA: TGTGCCAGCAGCTCAAGATGGAGGGCAGACCAAGAGACCCAGTACTTC. It codes for CASSSRWRADQETQYF.

J is TRBJ1-1 and V is TRBV13; 8 bases fit TRBD1. Germline-derived CDR1 and CDR2 are PRHDT and FYEKMQ (reference sequence). V shed 6 bases and J 1 base; nucleotides not matched to a gene: 4. The CDR3 is 14 residues long. The CDR3 DNA reads TGTGCCAGCAGACCAGGGGGCCCGAACACTGAAGCTTTCTTT. Amino acids: CASRPGGPNTEAFF.

This rearrangement joins TRBV7-9 to TRBJ1-1, with D perhaps TRBD1 (5 bases). Per the germline V gene, CDR1 is SEHNR and CDR2 is FQNEAQ (reference sequence). The CDR3 extends over 13 amino acids. Trimming took off 11 bases at V and 1 base at J, with 14 bases between the two ends. The CDR3 spells CAVRQSTNTEAFF. In nucleotides, the CDR3 is TGTGCCGTCCGACAGTCGACGAACACTGAAGCTTTCTTT.

This chain links TRBV20-1 with TRBJ2-3, with D tentatively TRBD2 (5 bases). The CDR3 contains 14 residues. The germline gives CDR1 DFQATT, CDR2 SNEGSKA (reference sequence). Trimming removed 6 bases from V and 1 base from J, with 14 bases in between. Here the CDR3 reads CSANTRRGTDTQYF. As DNA, the CDR3 is TGCAGTGCAAATACTAGGCGGGGCACAGATACGCAGTATTTT.

V usage is TRBV3-1 and J usage is TRBJ2-5; 8 bases agree with TRBD2. Germline values: CDR1 LGHDT, CDR2 YNNKEL (reference sequence). V gave up 4 bases and J gave up 6 bases; unmatched junction bases: 1. CDR3 length equals 12 residues. The CDR3 DNA sequence: TGTGCCAGCAGCCCGGGAGGGAAGACCCAGTACTTC. As protein: CASSPGGKTQYF.

This sequence joins TRBV19 and TRBJ2-1; 7 bases are shared with TRBD2. With 3 bases clipped from V and 4 bases from J, the junction kept 6 bases outside the gene matches. CDR1 LNHDA and CDR2 SQIVND come from the germline V gene (reference sequence). The CDR3 runs 15 residues. Written as DNA, the CDR3 is TGTGCCAGTAGTATCCAGCGGGGTACGTACAATGAGCAGTTCTTC. Translation gives CASSIQRGTYNEQFF.

The V gene is TRBV7-9, the J gene TRBJ2-6; perhaps TRBD1 as D (6 bases). V lost 4 bases and J lost 2, with 9 bases in between. Per germline, CDR1 SEHNR and CDR2 FQNEAQ (reference sequence). The CDR3 totals 15 residues. The CDR3 nucleotides read TGTGCCAGCAGCTCCGAGGGGGCTGGGGCCAACGTCCTGACTTTC. Protein product: CASSSEGAGANVLTF.

The chain joins TRBV30 to TRBJ1-5; 7 nucleotides match TRBD1. The CDR3 covers 13 residues. V was pared by 5 bases and J by 6 bases, with 7 bases of the junction left unmatched. Germline V gene sequence: CDR1 GTSNPN, CDR2 SVGIG (reference sequence). The CDR3 loop is CAWQTGIGQPQHF. CDR3 coding DNA: TGTGCCTGGCAGACAGGGATCGGTCAGCCCCAGCATTTT.

The chain links TRBV12-3 or TRBV12-4 to TRBJ2-1; TRBD2 might be the D (6 bases). Trimming cost V 3 bases and J 0 bases, with 12 bases left between them. The CDR3 is 16 residues long. The CDR3 DNA reads as TGTGCCAGCAGTTTTTATGGGGGAGGCTCCTACAATGAGCAGTTCTTC. Its translation is CASSFYGGGSYNEQFF.

The genes are TRBV5-4 and TRBJ1-1; D is unclear. CDR3 length equals 13 residues. V lost 2 bases, J lost 0 bases, and 5 bases lay in between. Germline values: CDR1 SGHNT, CDR2 YYREEE (reference sequence). The CDR3 nucleotides read TGTGCCAGCAGCTTAGGGTTGAACACTGAAGCTTTCTTT. This gives the protein CASSLGLNTEAFF.

This chain uses TRBV7-2 with TRBJ1-2, with TRBD1 matching over 8 bases. This CDR3 contains 14 residues. CDR1 SGHTA and CDR2 FQGNSA come from the germline V gene. The junction had 0 bases not matched to a gene; V was cut back by 1 base and J by 2 bases. CDR3 sequence reads: CASSLGTGNYGYTF. The CDR3 bases are TGTGCCAGCAGCTTAGGGACAGGGAACTATGGCTACACCTTC.

J is TRBJ1-1 and V is TRBV12-3 or TRBV12-4, with D unclear. The CDR3 extends over 13 amino acids. V lost 6 bases, J lost 3 bases, and 11 bases lay in between. The CDR3 sequence is CASSLIGDTEAFF. DNA for the CDR3: TGTGCCAGCAGCTTGATCGGAGACACTGAAGCTTTCTTT.

The chain uses TRBV6-5 and TRBJ1-2; no clear D. This CDR3 has 13 amino acids. In germline, CDR1 is MNHEY, CDR2 SVGAGI. Trimming shortened V by 11 bases and J by 4 bases, and 17 bases separated the two germline ends. The CDR3 is CAARSEGSYGYTF. For the CDR3, the DNA is TGTGCCGCCCGCAGCGAGGGCTCCTATGGCTACACCTTC.

This chain uses TRBV20-1 with TRBJ2-7; TRBD1 matches 7 bases. The CDR3 runs to 14 residues. Germline CDR1 is DFQATT and CDR2 is SNEGSKA (reference sequence). Trimming cost V 6 bases and J 3 bases; bases outside gene matches: 11. The CDR3: CSAINRGRSYEQYF. The CDR3 DNA follows: TGCAGTGCAATAAACAGGGGAAGGAGCTACGAGCAGTACTTC.

The V gene is TRBV19, the J gene TRBJ2-7; 8 nucleotides match TRBD2. The V and J ends lost 10 bases and 4 bases, in that order; junction bases with no gene match: 12. There are 14 residues in the CDR3. Germline V gives CDR1 LNHDA, CDR2 SQIVND (reference sequence). The CDR3 DNA is TGTGCCACCAAGCCCGGGACTAGACCGTACGAGCAGTACTTC. Amino acids: CATKPGTRPYEQYF.

The chain is built from TRBV12-3 or TRBV12-4 and TRBJ2-1; D possibly corresponds to TRBD2 (6 bases). V was shortened by 6 bases and J by 2 bases, with 14 bases between the two germline ends. The CDR3 is made up of 15 amino acids. CDR3 bases: TGTGCCAGCAGCCCGGCCGGGGGACCCTACAATGAGCAGTTCTTC. This translates into CASSPAGGPYNEQFF.

The chain carries TRBV6-2 or TRBV6-3 and TRBJ2-7; D ambiguous. This CDR3 comprises 11 residues. Deletions cut 2 bases from V and 6 bases from J, with 5 bases between. Germline CDR1 and CDR2: MNHEY and SVGEGT. The CDR3 coding sequence is TGTGCCAGCAGTTACGGGGTCGAGCAGTACTTC. Amino acids: CASSYGVEQYF.

The chain combines TRBV5-1 with TRBJ2-5; 8 bases align to TRBD1. With V trimmed by 3 bases and J by 1 base, 5 bases remained unmatched. CDR1 is SGHRS and CDR2 is YFSETQ in the germline V gene. This CDR3 spans 15 amino acids. CDR3: CASSWDRSPQETQYF. In DNA, the CDR3 is TGCGCCAGCAGCTGGGACAGGAGCCCCCAAGAGACCCAGTACTTC.

The chain combines TRBV2 with TRBJ1-4; D ambiguous. The V end lost 4 bases, the J end lost 0 bases, and 6 bases lay between the germline ends. Germline V gene lookup returns CDR1 SNHLY and CDR2 FYNNEI. The CDR3 consists of 14 residues. The chain's CDR3 is CASSVGTTNEKLFF. As DNA, the CDR3 is TGTGCCAGCAGTGTAGGAACAACTAATGAAAAACTGTTTTTT.